The clone carrying this T cell receptor beta chain was counted many times. The entry originates in a study of T cell repertoires in cytomegalovirus infection. TCRdb re-analysed the reads in MiXCR, keeping a single row per CDR3 protein. The sample records approximately 500,000 distinct CDR3 sequences, approximately 17% being singletons. Specimen: CD8+ T cells from PBMCs. The source is a human donor in good health (CMV status not recorded). Some clones in this sample may be carry-over from other donors' samples.

The CDR3 loop is CASSVAAGLQETQYF. In DNA form, the CDR3 reads TGTGCCAGCAGCGTAGCGGCAGGGCTCCAAGAGACCCAGTACTTC. V is TRBV9 and J is TRBJ2-5; D is perhaps TRBD1 (5 bases). The CDR3 has 15 amino acids. Trimming left V 0 bases short and J 1 base short, with 10 bases between. The germline gives CDR1 SGDLS, CDR2 YYNGEE.